This note documents a single TCR beta chain sequence. From germline, CDR1 is SGDLS and CDR2 YYNGEE. V dropped 2 bases and J dropped 10 bases, with 7 bases sitting between them. CDR3 size: 11 residues. At survey level, the immunoSEQ assay was run in its v3.0 version. The data were produced by immunoSEQ multiplex PCR, yet TCRdb's version contains in-frame clones alone and is incomplete. The sample consists of about 19,000 clones, around 85% of them appearing once. This entry is derived from a study of long-term antiretroviral therapy in people with HIV. Per individual, the PBMC samples numbered at least one pre-ART and at least two post-ART. HIV-positive participants were all treated in the United States.

Sequenced material: unsorted PBMCs, taken 0.9 years after starting antiretroviral therapy. This chain joins TRBV9 and TRBJ2-1; tentatively, D is TRBD2 (6 bases). The TCR was taken from a man aged 18 to 29 with HIV. CDR3 in DNA: TGTGCCAGCAGCGTGAGCGGGGAGCAGTTCTTC. Amino acids: CASSVSGEQFF.